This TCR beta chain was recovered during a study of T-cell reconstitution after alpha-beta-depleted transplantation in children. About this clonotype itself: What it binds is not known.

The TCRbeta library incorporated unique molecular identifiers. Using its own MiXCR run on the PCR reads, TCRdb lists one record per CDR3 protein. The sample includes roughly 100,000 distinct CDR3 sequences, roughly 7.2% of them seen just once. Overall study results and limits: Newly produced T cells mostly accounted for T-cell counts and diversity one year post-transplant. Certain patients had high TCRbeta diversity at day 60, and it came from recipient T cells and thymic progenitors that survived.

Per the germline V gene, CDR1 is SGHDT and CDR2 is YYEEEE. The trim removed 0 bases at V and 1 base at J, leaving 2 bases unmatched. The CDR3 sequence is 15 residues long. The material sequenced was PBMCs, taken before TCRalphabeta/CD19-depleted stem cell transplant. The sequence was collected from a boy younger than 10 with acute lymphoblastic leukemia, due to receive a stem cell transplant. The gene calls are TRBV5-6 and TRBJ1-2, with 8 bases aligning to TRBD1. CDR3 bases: TGTGCCAGCAGCTTGGGACAGGGGAATAACTATGGCTACACCTTC. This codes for CASSLGQGNNYGYTF.